Below are 21 T cell receptor beta chains sequenced from a single sample in a study of shared clonotypes between healthy human individuals. Using immunoSEQ multiplex PCR, the repertoire was profiled, and TCRdb retains in-frame clones only, with some absent. The sample lists millions of clones; approximately 95% were seen once. Naive CD8 cells lacked CD45RO and underwent positive selection for CCR7, leaving out terminally differentiated effector memory CD45RA+ cells. Sequenced material: naive CD8+ T cells sorted from blood. Receptor source: a man younger than 30 in good health.

This chain uses TRBV30 with TRBJ2-5, with D possibly matching TRBD2 (5 bases). With 0 bases removed from V and 5 bases from J, the gap between germline ends came to 10 bases. The germline V gene encodes CDR1 GTSNPN and CDR2 SVGIG (reference sequence). The CDR3 is 13 residues long. The CDR3 DNA reads as TGTGCCTGGAGTGTGTTTACGGGGGAGACCCAGTACTTC. Its protein product is CAWSVFTGETQYF.

In this sample, this clone turned up once. V is TRBV29-1 and J is TRBJ2-3, with D possibly being TRBD1 or TRBD2 (6 bases each). Per the germline V gene, CDR1 is SQVTM and CDR2 is ANQGSEA. The CDR3 consists of 13 residues. V gave up 8 bases and J gave up 2 bases, with 14 bases separating them. The CDR3 sequence is CSSPGANTDTQYF. CDR3 DNA: TGCAGCTCACCGGGGGCGAACACAGATACGCAGTATTTT.

The rearrangement uses TRBV7-2 and TRBJ2-1, with 8 bases lining up with TRBD2. The ends lost 5 bases at V and 9 bases at J; junction bases unmatched: 18. Germline CDR1 SGHTA, CDR2 FQGNSA. There are 17 residues in the CDR3. CDR3 loop: CASSPLAGTEDPVEQFF. As DNA, the CDR3 is TGTGCCAGCAGCCCCTTAGCGGGAACGGAGGACCCTGTTGAGCAGTTCTTC.

This clone was found once. This chain connects TRBV10-1 to TRBJ2-7; TRBD2 matches at 10 bases. The J segment lost 3 bases and the V segment lost 2 bases, leaving 4 bases of the junction unmatched. The CDR3 contains 15 residues. Germline V gene sequence: CDR1 WNHNN, CDR2 SYGVQD (reference sequence). DNA for the CDR3: TGCGCCAGCAGTGAGGAGCGGGGGGGAGGCTACGAGCAGTACTTC. Its translation: CASSEERGGGYEQYF.

The gene calls are TRBV5-4 and TRBJ2-7, with a possible D match to TRBD2 (6 bases). The CDR3 contains 13 residues. The germline V and J ends were trimmed by 3 bases and 2 bases, with 9 bases remaining between them. CDR1 and CDR2 (germline): SGHNT, YYREEE (reference sequence). CDR3 amino acids: CASSSAGTYEQYF. The CDR3 nucleotides are TGTGCCAGCAGCTCGGCGGGGACCTACGAGCAGTACTTC.

About this clone itself: Other DNA variants within this sample encode the same CDR3. This rearrangement joins TRBV11-2 to TRBJ2-1, with D unresolved. CDR1 and CDR2 (germline): SGHAT, FQNNGV. There are 12 residues in the CDR3. V lost 1 base, J lost 6 bases, and 4 bases lay in between. The CDR3 here is CASSLVRNEQFF. CDR3 nucleotide sequence: TGTGCCAGCAGCTTAGTGCGCAATGAGCAGTTCTTC.

The chain joins TRBV6-1 to TRBJ2-5; D is unresolved. The CDR3 extends over 15 amino acids. With 5 bases removed from V and 4 bases from J, the gap between germline ends came to 17 bases. From germline, CDR1 is MNHNS and CDR2 SASEGT. The CDR3 loop reads CASSSKTGGVETQYF. DNA of the CDR3: TGTGCCAGCAGTTCAAAAACGGGTGGGGTAGAGACCCAGTACTTC.

CDR3 sequence: CASSYGADEAFF. CDR3 DNA: TGTGCCAGCAGTTACGGAGCGGACGAAGCTTTCTTT. This chain uses TRBV6-5 with TRBJ1-1; D remains ambiguous. Germline V CDR1 and CDR2: MNHEY, SVGAGI. This CDR3 spans 12 amino acids. The V and J ends lost 2 bases and 8 bases respectively, with 9 bases between them.

This chain joins TRBV5-1 and TRBJ1-1; D is undetermined. V was cut by 9 bases and J by 2 bases, with 14 bases left in between. This CDR3 has 13 amino acids. Germline CDR1 SGHRS, CDR2 YFSETQ. CDR3 loop: CATGEGFNTEAFF. The CDR3 DNA follows: TGCGCCACCGGGGAGGGCTTTAACACTGAAGCTTTCTTT.

V usage is TRBV19 and J usage is TRBJ1-5; D gene unclear. Trimming stripped 1 base from V and 0 bases from J, with 13 bases between. The CDR3 totals 17 residues. CDR1 and CDR2 (germline): LNHDA, SQIVND (reference sequence). CDR3 coding DNA: TGTGCCAGTAGTATAGTCTTAACGGTTAATAGCAATCAGCCCCAGCATTTT. It specifies CASSIVLTVNSNQPQHF.

For this clone: At the DNA level, this CDR3 is encoded by other sequences in the same sample as well. The chain carries TRBV9 and TRBJ1-6, with a weak D call TRBD1 (5 bases). V shed 4 bases and J shed 5 bases, with 7 bases lying between them. The CDR3 runs to 13 residues. Germline V gives CDR1 SGDLS, CDR2 YYNGEE. CDR3 sequence reads: CASSPGDNSPLHF. As DNA, the CDR3 is TGTGCCAGCAGCCCGGGGGATAATTCACCCCTCCACTTT.

V is TRBV12-5 and J is TRBJ2-7, with D maybe TRBD2 (5 bases). This CDR3 is 17 amino acids long. Between the trimmed V and J ends, which lost 1 base and 0 bases, there was a span of 16 bases. Germline CDR1 is LGHNT and CDR2 is FRNRAP. This chain's CDR3 is CASGLGLAGLSSYEQYF. As DNA, the CDR3 is TGTGCTAGTGGTTTGGGTCTAGCCGGGCTTAGCTCCTACGAGCAGTACTTC. The full variable domain, in which reference TRBV12-5 and TRBJ2-7 provide the parts outside the CDR3, is DARVTQTPRHKVTEMGQEVTMRCQPILGHNTVFWYRQTMMQGLELLAYFRNRAPLDDSGMPKDRFSAEMPDATLATLKIQPSEPRDSAVYFCASGLGLAGLSSYEQYFGPGTRLTVT.

V usage is TRBV11-2 and J usage is TRBJ2-5; the match to TRBD2 covers 10 bases. Germline V lookup: CDR1 SGHAT, CDR2 FQNNGV. The CDR3 sequence is 16 residues long. With 1 base clipped from V and 4 bases from J, the junction kept 6 bases outside the gene matches. CDR3 protein: CASSLVGAGGRETQYF. The CDR3 bases are TGTGCCAGCAGCTTAGTCGGAGCGGGGGGGCGAGAGACCCAGTACTTC.

The chain links TRBV4-1 to TRBJ2-1; TRBD2 agrees at 11 bases. V shed 4 bases, J shed 2 bases, and the junction held 7 bases outside the gene matches. Looked up from germline, CDR1 is MGHRA and CDR2 is YSYEKL. This CDR3 has 17 amino acids. The DNA for the CDR3 is TGCGCCAGCAGCCCCACTCTAGCGGGAGGTCCCTACAATGAGCAGTTCTTC. Its protein product is CASSPTLAGGPYNEQFF.

The gene calls are TRBV7-9 and TRBJ2-7, with unresolved D. V dropped 2 bases and J dropped 6 bases, with 11 bases sitting between them. This CDR3 comprises 13 residues. Germline V gene sequence: CDR1 SEHNR, CDR2 FQNEAQ (reference sequence). The CDR3 region is CASSLTSATEQYF. The CDR3 region has the DNA TGTGCCAGCAGCTTAACTTCCGCAACCGAGCAGTACTTC.

This clone was detected a few times. At the DNA level, this CDR3 is encoded by other sequences in the same sample as well. The V and J genes are TRBV6-5 and TRBJ2-5; D remains unclear. Trimming removed 0 bases at V and 0 bases at J, with 2 bases between. Per germline, CDR1 MNHEY and CDR2 SVGAGI. The CDR3 totals 13 residues. This CDR3 reads CASSYSNQETQYF. The DNA for the CDR3 is TGTGCCAGCAGTTACTCGAACCAAGAGACCCAGTACTTC.

The chain joins TRBV30 to TRBJ2-2; the D is unclear. The ends were cut back, 4 bases at V and 0 bases at J, with 3 bases in the middle. CDR1 and CDR2 (germline): GTSNPN, SVGIG (reference sequence). This CDR3 comprises 12 residues. CDR3 residues: CAWNSNTGELFF. For the CDR3, the DNA is TGTGCCTGGAACTCGAACACCGGGGAGCTGTTTTTT.

In its sample, this clone was seen a few times. A much larger clone sits a single nucleotide away, making a read error possible. Other nucleotide sequences in the sample specify the same CDR3. The rearrangement joins TRBV5-6 to TRBJ2-3; D remains unclear. Germline values: CDR1 SGHDT, CDR2 YYEEEE. Trimming took 4 bases from V and 2 from J, leaving 2 bases between them. The CDR3 is made up of 11 amino acids. The CDR3 spells CASSLTDTQYF. The CDR3 region has the DNA TGTGCCAGCAGCCTCACAGATACGCAGTATTTT.

This clone was counted once. The chain is built from TRBV15 and TRBJ1-2; tentative D call: TRBD1 (5 bases). Trimming cost V 5 bases and J 13 bases, with 20 bases left between them. The CDR3 extends over 13 amino acids. Germline V lookup: CDR1 LNHNV, CDR2 YYDKDF (reference sequence). The CDR3 nucleotides are TGTGCCACCAGCCCACGGGACCGCATGGTTTTCACCTTC. Protein product: CATSPRDRMVFTF.

V usage is TRBV27 and J usage is TRBJ2-7; TRBD1 aligns across 8 bases. CDR1 and CDR2 (germline): MNHEY, SMNVEV (reference sequence). The V gene end was trimmed by 3 bases and the J gene end by 6 bases; junction bases not matched to a gene: 13. The CDR3 is made up of 16 amino acids. CDR3 sequence: CASSLAPGTGISEQYF. DNA for the CDR3: TGTGCCAGCAGTTTGGCCCCTGGGACAGGCATAAGCGAGCAGTACTTC.

The rearrangement uses TRBV19 and TRBJ2-3; TRBD2 aligns across 8 bases. The ends lost 0 bases at V and 6 bases at J; junction bases unmatched: 8. The CDR3 totals 16 residues. Germline V CDR1 and CDR2: LNHDA, SQIVND (reference sequence). In DNA, the CDR3 is TGTGCCAGTAGTATAGAACTAGCGGAGAGTGGGGATACGCAGTATTTT. This codes for CASSIELAESGDTQYF.